Detailed here is one TCR beta chain. This clone has a handful of counts. Its cognate antigen has yet to be identified. Base qualities are missing; no much larger clone stands one base away. Participants in the prospective study were aged roughly 18 to 90 years, lived in about two dozen United States geographic areas, and enrolled through a virtual design. In the prospective study, participants were assigned to cohorts based on the clinical history participants reported in a screening survey and a study questionnaire. Recovered participants in ImmuneRACE Cohort 3 were defined as having two consecutive negative NP/OP PCR tests, clearance from a healthcare professional, or resolution of symptoms. In the prospective study, whole blood, serum and a nasopharyngeal or oropharyngeal swab were collected from each participant by mobile phlebotomists. Additional blood draws and questionnaires over an approximately 2-month period could optionally be provided by prospective study participants. Blood samples from the prospective study were shipped frozen or at room temperature prior to DNA extraction.

The data are from a study of blood T cell repertoires in COVID-19 (dated by TCRdb to about 2020). Broadly, across the study: Samples covering the acute and convalescent phases of COVID-19 were provided by collaborators in the United States, Italy and Spain. Where available, HLA class I and class II types were taken from metadata supplied by the sample provider and were not determined by assay-based typing. A freely available public database, intended as a resource for researchers studying the immune response to SARS-CoV-2, is where the repertoires were released. A de-identified subject ID, COVID-19 status, age in years and sex were almost always included in the sample metadata. The material from the prospective study consisted of cDNA or gDNA derived from T cells, B-cell-depleted T cells, or PBMCs. The dataset comprised deeply sampled blood TCRbeta repertoires from subjects exposed to, actively infected with, or recovered from COVID-19. The samples were drawn from the first 160 participants of the ongoing ImmuneRACE study and from 1,200 or so subjects provided by 6 global collaborators. Overall study results and their limits: Clinical and demographic metadata were provided uncurated, with the amount varying by source and participant.

TCRbeta CDR3 regions were amplified from genomic DNA using the immunoSEQ Assay, a bias-controlled multiplex PCR. As for the original processing: Within the assay, amplification of reference gene primers was used to estimate how many nucleated cells each sample contained. To quantify the absolute abundance of each unique TCRbeta CDR3 rearrangement, sequence reads were collapsed and filtered. For each sample, productive Simpson clonality was calculated by taking the square root of Simpson's diversity index across productive rearrangements. This immuneACCESS table, as held by TCRdb, lists in-frame sequences with V and J called but not all clones. Of the missing ones, under half trace to an unresolved V gene in checked studies; the others have no known cause. V, J and clone size reflect that table, while D and trimming were determined from the DNA. Present in this sample are 180,000 or so clones, 65% to 85% of which were seen just once. The ten largest clones represent approximately 7.9% of the sample.

The clonotype was recovered from a man aged 35 to 55 who had recovered from COVID-19. The sequencing sample was made of PBMCs or T cells enriched from blood (not recorded which).

The nucleotide sequence reads as follows: TGTGCCAGCTCACCAGAGAGAGGCGAGCAGTACTTC. This encodes CASSPERGEQYF. This sequence uses TRBV18 and TRBJ2-7, with the D segment identity uncertain. In the germline V gene, CDR1 corresponds to KGHSH and CDR2 to LQKENI. The CDR3 goes from the cysteine to the phenylalanine over 12 residues. The read is trimmed to its CDR3 DNA, 36 bases read in frame from base 1. V is clipped by 2 bases and J by 6 bases, and the sequence between their germline boundaries is 8 bases long.